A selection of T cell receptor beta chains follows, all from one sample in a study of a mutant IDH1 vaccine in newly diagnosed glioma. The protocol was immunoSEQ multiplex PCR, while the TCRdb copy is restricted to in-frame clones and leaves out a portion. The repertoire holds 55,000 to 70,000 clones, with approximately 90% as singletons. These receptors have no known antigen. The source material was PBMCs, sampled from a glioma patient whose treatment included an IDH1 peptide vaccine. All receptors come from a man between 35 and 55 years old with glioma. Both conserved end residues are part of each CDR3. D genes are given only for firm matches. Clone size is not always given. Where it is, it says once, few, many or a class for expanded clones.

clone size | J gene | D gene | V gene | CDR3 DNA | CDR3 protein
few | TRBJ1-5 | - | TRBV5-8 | TGTGCCAGCAGCTTGGGACAGAAGCAGCCCCAGCATTTT | CASSLGQKQPQHF
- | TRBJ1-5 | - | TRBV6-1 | TGTGCCAGCAGTCATGAAGCACAGGGTCAGCCCCAGCATTTT | CASSHEAQGQPQHF
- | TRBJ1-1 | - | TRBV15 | TGTGCCACCAGCAGAGATACCAGGGCCACGGCTGAAGCTTTCTTT | CATSRDTRATAEAFF
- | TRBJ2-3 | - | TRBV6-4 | TGTGCCAGCAGTGACGGAGGAGGGGGCGCAGATACGCAGTATTTT | CASSDGGGGADTQYF
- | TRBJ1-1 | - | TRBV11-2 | TGTGCCAGCAGCTTAGGTCCGGGGGCGGGCACTGAAGCTTTCTTT | CASSLGPGAGTEAFF
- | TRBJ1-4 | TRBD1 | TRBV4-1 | TGCGCCAGCAGCCGCCGGACAGGGGCGGTTGGGAGTAATGAAAAACTGTTTTTT | CASSRRTGAVGSNEKLFF
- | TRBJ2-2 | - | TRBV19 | TGTGCCAGTAGAGGTCAGGGTCCCGCCGGGGAGCTGTTTTTT | CASRGQGPAGELFF
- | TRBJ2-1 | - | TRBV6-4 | TGTGCCAGCAGTGAGAGGGGGGGCTCCTACAATGAGCAGTTCTTC | CASSERGGSYNEQFF
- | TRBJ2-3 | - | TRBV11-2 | TGTGCCAGCAGCTTAGACAGGGGAGCAGATACGCAGTATTTT | CASSLDRGADTQYF
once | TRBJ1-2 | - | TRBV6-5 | TGTGCCAGCAGTTACTGGGGCCTCAGCTACACCTTC | CASSYWGLSYTF
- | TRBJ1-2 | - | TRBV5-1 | TGCGCCAGCAGCTTGGGGGCCCCCGGGGGCAGCCATAACTATGGCTACACCTTC | CASSLGAPGGSHNYGYTF
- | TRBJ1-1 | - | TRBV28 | TGTGCCAGCAGTCTACGAGGGGGGAACACTGAAGCTTTCTTT | CASSLRGGNTEAFF
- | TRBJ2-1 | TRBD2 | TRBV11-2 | TGTGCCAGCAGCTTGTTTGTTAGCGGGGGGGCTTCCTACAATGAGCAGTTCTTC | CASSLFVSGGASYNEQFF
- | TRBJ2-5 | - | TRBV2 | TGTGCCAGCAAAGGGTATGTCGAGACCCAGTACTTC | CASKGYVETQYF
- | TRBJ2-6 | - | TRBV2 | TGTGCCAGCGGCCAGACTGGGGCCAACGTCCTGACTTTC | CASGQTGANVLTF
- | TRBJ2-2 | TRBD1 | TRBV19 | TGTGCCAGTAGTGGGGACAGGGCCAGCACCGGGGAGCTGTTTTTT | CASSGDRASTGELFF
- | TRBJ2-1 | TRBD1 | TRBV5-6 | TGTGCCAGCAGCTACGGCAGGGGGCCCTACAATGAGCAGTTCTTC | CASSYGRGPYNEQFF
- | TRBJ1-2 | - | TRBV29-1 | TGCAGCGTTGAGAATCAGGATCGCGGCTACACCTTC | CSVENQDRGYTF
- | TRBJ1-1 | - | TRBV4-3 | TGCGCCAGCAGTCAAACTACAGGGTCGGACACTGAAGCTTTCTTT | CASSQTTGSDTEAFF
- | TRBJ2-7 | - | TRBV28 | TGTGCCAGCGTAAAGTTCACTCCTTACGAGCAGTACTTC | CASVKFTPYEQYF
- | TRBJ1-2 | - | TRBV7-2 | TGTGCCAGCAGCAAGGGGCCCTACTATGGCTACACCTTC | CASSKGPYYGYTF
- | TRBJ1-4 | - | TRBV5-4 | TGTGCCAGCAGCGCAGGGGCAACTAATGAAAAACTGTTTTTT | CASSAGATNEKLFF
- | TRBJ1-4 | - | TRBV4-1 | TGCGCCAGCAGACTAGGCCCGGCAGCAACTAATGAAAAACTGTTTTTT | CASRLGPAATNEKLFF
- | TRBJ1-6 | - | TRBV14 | TGTGCCAGCAGCACCCGGGCCCGTCGCTCACCCCTCCACTTT | CASSTRARRSPLHF
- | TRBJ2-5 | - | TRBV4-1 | TGCGCCAGCAGCCAGGGGGCGCGGGAGACCCAGTACTTC | CASSQGARETQYF
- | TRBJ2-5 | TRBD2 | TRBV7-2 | TGTGCCAGCAGCCTCCCGTTGGGGGGGGTCCGGGAGACCCAGTACTTC | CASSLPLGGVRETQYF
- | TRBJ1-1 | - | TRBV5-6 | TGTGCCAGCAGCCCACGTGGAGGGGTGAACACTGAAGCTTTCTTT | CASSPRGGVNTEAFF
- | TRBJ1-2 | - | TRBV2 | TGTGCCGCCTCGGGGCAGGGAACCTATGGCTACACCTTC | CAASGQGTYGYTF
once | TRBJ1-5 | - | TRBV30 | TGTGCCTGGAGTCCGGCAGGGGATCAGCCCCAGCATTTT | CAWSPAGDQPQHF
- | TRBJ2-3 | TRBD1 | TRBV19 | TGTGCCAGTAGTGGACAGGGGAGGGATACGCAGTATTTT | CASSGQGRDTQYF
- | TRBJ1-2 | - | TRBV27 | TGTGCCAGCAGTGGTAGGGTGGATGGCTACACCTTC | CASSGRVDGYTF
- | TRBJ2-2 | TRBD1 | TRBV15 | TGTGCCACCAGCAGAGAGGGCAGGGGGCGCCCCGGGGAGCTGTTTTTT | CATSREGRGRPGELFF
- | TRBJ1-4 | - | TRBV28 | TGTGCCAGCAGTTCTCCCGGGTTTAATGAAAAACTGTTTTTT | CASSSPGFNEKLFF